These 30 T cell receptor beta chains came from one sample sequenced in a study of T-cell memory formation after mild COVID-19. TCRdb reprocessed the 5' RACE reads via MiXCR and lists one record per CDR3 protein. Among about 250,000 distinct CDR3 sequences listed, 15% to 20% were seen once. The sequenced material came from PBMCs or a T cell subset sorted from them (not recorded which). The receptors here all came from a man in his late teens or twenties who had mild COVID-19 (a few samples of this study predate the infection). Cell type and time point are not known.

V and J are TRBV4-1 and TRBJ1-4, with D perhaps TRBD1 (5 bases). This CDR3 has 16 residues. CDR1 and CDR2 from the germline V gene are MGHRA and YSYEKL. V gave up 1 base and J gave up 4 bases, with 13 bases separating them. The CDR3, as DNA: TGCGCCAGCAGCCAAGGGGACTCGGGCTTTAATGAAAAACTGTTTTTT. Amino acids: CASSQGDSGFNEKLFF.

This clonotype was counted between two and nine times. The V call is TRBV29-1, the J call TRBJ1-5, with 7 bases lining up with TRBD1. The CDR3 covers 14 residues. The germline V gene has CDR1 SQVTM and CDR2 ANQGSEA. V gave up 6 bases and J gave up 3 bases; unmatched junction bases: 8. CDR3 residues: CSVGGTAANQPQHF. CDR3 sequence (DNA): TGCAGCGTGGGGGGGACAGCCGCCAATCAGCCCCAGCATTTT.

This clonotype was detected a few times. The chain has TRBV7-9 and TRBJ1-1; D might be TRBD1 (6 bases). The CDR3 length is 15 residues. Trimming took off 6 bases at V and 0 bases at J, with 14 bases between the two ends. The germline gives CDR1 SEHNR, CDR2 FQNEAQ (reference sequence). The chain's CDR3 is CASRDLQGLNTEAFF. The CDR3 DNA is TGTGCCAGCAGGGACCTACAGGGCCTGAACACTGAAGCTTTCTTT. Full variable domain (remainder filled in from reference TRBV7-9 and TRBJ1-1): DTGVSQNPRHKITKRGQNVTFRCDPISEHNRLYWYRQTLGQGPEFLTYFQNEAQLEKSRLLSDRFSAERPKGSFSTLEIQRTEQGDSAMYLCASRDLQGLNTEAFFGQGTRLTVV.

This clonotype was recorded at least ten times. The chain carries TRBV20-1 and TRBJ2-1; D may be TRBD1 or TRBD2 (5 bases each). Germline V gene data show CDR1 as DFQATT and CDR2 as SNEGSKA (reference sequence). The CDR3 is 13 amino acids. The CDR3 loop reads CRPSEGLDGEQFF. CDR3 sequence (DNA): TGCAGGCCTTCCGAGGGGCTCGATGGTGAGCAGTTCTTC.

This clonotype was seen a few times. V is TRBV10-3 and J is TRBJ2-2; D may match TRBD1 or TRBD2 (5 bases each). Germline CDR1 and CDR2: ENHRY and SYGVKD. The CDR3 runs to 16 residues. Trimming took off 3 bases at V and 6 bases at J, with 17 bases between the two ends. The CDR3 sequence: CAISENRIAGAGELFF. As DNA, the CDR3 is TGTGCCATCAGTGAAAACAGGATCGCCGGGGCCGGGGAGCTGTTTTTT.

This clonotype occurred a few times. The chain joins TRBV6-6 to TRBJ1-2, with 9 bases identical to TRBD1. Germline lookup yields CDR1 MNHNY and CDR2 SVGAGI (reference sequence). The CDR3 contains 15 residues. Losses at the gene ends were 5 bases for V and 4 bases for J; bases not matched to a gene: 8. The CDR3 is CASSPRTGAAYGYTF. The CDR3 nucleotides read TGTGCCAGCAGTCCGAGGACAGGGGCAGCCTATGGCTACACCTTC.

In regard to this clonotype: One base away lies a much larger clone, so this may be a sequencing read error. The conserved final phenylalanine or tryptophan is absent from the CDR3, which likely points to a read error. The chain links TRBV27 to TRBJ2-7, with D unclear. The CDR3 covers 11 residues. The ends were cut back, 5 bases at V and 3 bases at J, with 5 bases in the middle. Germline lookup yields CDR1 MNHEY and CDR2 SMNVEV (reference sequence). CDR3 region: CASSNNYEQYL. The CDR3 DNA follows: TGTGCCAGCAGTAACAACTACGAGCAGTACTTA.

This chain joins TRBV7-2 and TRBJ1-2; D is unclear. The CDR3 is 12 amino acids. From germline, CDR1 is SGHTA and CDR2 FQGNSA. Trimming took 2 bases from V and 4 from J, leaving 5 bases between them. CDR3 in amino acids: CASSLNLYGYTF. CDR3 bases: TGTGCCAGCAGCTTAAATCTCTATGGCTACACCTTC.

The J gene is TRBJ2-2, the V gene TRBV5-4; a weak D match, TRBD1 (6 bases). This CDR3 region has 14 residues. Trimming stripped 8 bases from V and 1 base from J, with 12 bases between. Germline V CDR1 and CDR2: SGHNT, YYREEE (reference sequence). The DNA of the CDR3 is TGTGCCAGTCGAGTGGGACAGAACACCGGGGAGCTGTTTTTT. Translating it yields CASRVGQNTGELFF.

This chain uses TRBV5-1 with TRBJ1-3, with D hard to call. This CDR3 spans 14 amino acids. Germline V gene lookup returns CDR1 SGHRS and CDR2 YFSETQ. The V gene lost 4 bases and the J gene lost 1 base, with 9 bases spanning the gap. The CDR3, as DNA: TGCGCCAGCAGCCGGGGTGTATCTGGAAACACCATATATTTT. It yields the protein CASSRGVSGNTIYF.

This clonotype showed up just a few times. The chain uses TRBV20-1 and TRBJ2-7; D is uncertain. The CDR3 sequence is 10 residues long. CDR1 DFQATT and CDR2 SNEGSKA come from the germline V gene (reference sequence). Trimming cost V 5 bases and J 7 bases, with 9 bases left between them. CDR3 residues: CSALEDEQYF. As DNA, the CDR3 is TGCAGTGCTCTAGAGGATGAGCAGTACTTC.

This clonotype was detected only a few times. The chain uses TRBV4-1 and TRBJ2-1; TRBD2 might be the D (5 bases). Germline-derived CDR1 and CDR2 are MGHRA and YSYEKL. Trimming shortened V by 7 bases and J by 6 bases, and 13 bases separated the two germline ends. CDR3 length equals 13 residues. The CDR3 reads CASTPRGINEQFF. CDR3 in DNA: TGCGCCAGCACCCCCCGGGGTATCAATGAGCAGTTCTTC.

This clonotype came up a few times. The V gene is TRBV12-3 or TRBV12-4, the J gene TRBJ2-3; 9 bases agree with TRBD2. V dropped 1 base and J dropped 10; count of bases not matched to a gene: 6. The CDR3 has 14 residues. CDR3: CASSLGAGGPSQYF. Here the CDR3 DNA reads TGTGCCAGCAGTTTAGGCGCGGGGGGGCCTTCGCAGTATTTT.

The chain combines TRBV3-1 with TRBJ1-6, with unresolved D. The germline V and J ends were trimmed by 0 bases and 7 bases, with 10 bases remaining between them. The CDR3 totals 15 residues. Germline lookup yields CDR1 LGHDT and CDR2 YNNKEL (reference sequence). CDR3 coding DNA: TGTGCCAGCAGCCAAGAACCCCTGGGGAATTCACCCCTCCACTTT. This codes for CASSQEPLGNSPLHF.

This clonotype has a single count. The rearrangement uses TRBV6-7 and TRBJ2-3, with D maybe TRBD2 (5 bases). TRBV6-7 is known as an ORF, though its function is uncertain. The CDR3 runs 11 residues. The V end lost 10 bases, the J end lost 6 bases, and 11 bases lay between the germline ends. CDR3 in amino acids: CATSWEDTQYF. The CDR3 DNA sequence: TGTGCCACGTCGTGGGAGGATACGCAGTATTTT.

In this sample, this clonotype turned up a few times. The V and J genes are TRBV5-5 and TRBJ2-1; tentative D call: TRBD1 (5 bases). Germline assignment: CDR1 SGHKS and CDR2 YYEKEE (reference sequence). V lost 0 bases to trimming and J lost 0 bases, with 10 bases between them. The CDR3 is 16 residues long. CDR3 sequence (DNA): TGTGCCAGCAGCTTGGCTGTGGGGCTCTCCTACAATGAGCAGTTCTTC. Translated, it gives CASSLAVGLSYNEQFF.

This clonotype was seen only a few times. This chain connects TRBV29-1 to TRBJ1-5; TRBD1 aligns across 12 bases. The CDR3 sequence is 16 residues long. Trimming at V came to 7 bases and at J to 7 bases, leaving 14 bases not matched to a gene. Germline CDR1 reads SQVTM; CDR2 reads ANQGSEA. Here the CDR3 reads CSALFSGTGGGQPQHF. The DNA of the CDR3 is TGCAGCGCCCTATTTTCCGGGACAGGGGGCGGGCAGCCCCAGCATTTT.

In DNA form, the CDR3 reads TGTGCCAGCTTCCTCCGGGACAGGGTATACTATGGCTACACCTTC. Residues: CASFLRDRVYYGYTF. V usage is TRBV6-6 and J usage is TRBJ1-2, with 9 bases that match TRBD1. The CDR3 length is 15 residues. Germline-derived CDR1 and CDR2 are MNHNY and SVGAGI (reference sequence). The V and J ends lost 8 bases and 3 bases, in that order; junction bases with no gene match: 10.

This clonotype has just a few counts. V is TRBV7-2 and J is TRBJ2-5, with 10 bases identical to TRBD2. This CDR3 spans 15 amino acids. The V gene's germline CDR1 is SGHTA and CDR2 FQGNSA. Trimming removed 10 bases from V and 1 base from J; junction bases left unmatched: 9. This chain's CDR3 is CAIGQRLAGQETQYF. Here the CDR3 DNA reads TGTGCCATAGGACAACGACTAGCGGGCCAAGAGACCCAGTACTTC.

The chain has TRBV15 and TRBJ1-2; D not resolved. Between the trimmed V and J ends, which lost 3 bases and 7 bases, there was a span of 15 bases. This CDR3 is built from 14 residues. CDR1 is LNHNV and CDR2 is YYDKDF in the germline V gene (reference sequence). DNA for the CDR3: TGTGCCACCAGCAGGTCGCCCTTGGCGGGTGGCTACACCTTC. Translation: CATSRSPLAGGYTF. Variable domain in full (rest from reference TRBV15 and TRBJ1-2): DAMVIQNPRYQVTQFGKPVTLSCSQTLNHNVMYWYQQKSSQAPKLLFHYYDKDFNNEADTPDNFQSRRPNTSFCFLDIRSPGLGDTAMYLCATSRSPLAGGYTFGSGTRLTVV.

The chain employs TRBV28 and TRBJ1-1, with no clear D. The ends were cut back, 4 bases at V and 8 bases at J, with 11 bases in the middle. The CDR3 extends over 12 amino acids. The germline gives CDR1 MDHEN, CDR2 SYDVKM. CDR3 sequence (DNA): TGTGCCAGCAGTTCCAGGCGCCCCGAAGCTTTCTTT. The encoded protein is CASSSRRPEAFF.

At least ten counts were recorded for this clonotype. This chain uses TRBV11-2 with TRBJ2-2, with TRBD1 matching over 11 bases. J lost 4 bases, V lost 5 bases, and 9 bases had no gene match. Per the germline V gene, CDR1 is SGHAT and CDR2 is FQNNGV. The CDR3 runs to 17 residues. CDR3 sequence (DNA): TGTGCCAGCAGCGCGGACAGGGGGCTACTCATCACCGGGGAGCTGTTTTTT. Protein: CASSADRGLLITGELFF.

This clonotype was counted between two and nine times. The V and J genes are TRBV5-1 and TRBJ1-2, with 7 bases matching TRBD1. Germline V gene sequence: CDR1 SGHRS, CDR2 YFSETQ. J lost 3 bases, V lost 0 bases, and 5 bases had no gene match. CDR3 length: 15 residues. CDR3 sequence (DNA): TGCGCCAGCAGCTTGGCCGGGGACAGCTACTATGGCTACACCTTC. This encodes CASSLAGDSYYGYTF.

V and J are TRBV7-9 and TRBJ2-3; 9 bases match TRBD1. The CDR3 length is 14 residues. Germline V lookup: CDR1 SEHNR, CDR2 FQNEAQ (reference sequence). The junction had 7 bases not matched to a gene; V was cut back by 10 bases and J by 2 bases. The CDR3 sequence: CATSDRGATDTQYF. Written as DNA, the CDR3 is TGTGCCACGTCCGACAGGGGGGCCACAGATACGCAGTATTTT.

The table lists this clonotype with a few counts. The chain is built from TRBV20-1 and TRBJ1-5, with a possible D match to TRBD1 (5 bases). Germline-derived CDR1 and CDR2 are DFQATT and SNEGSKA (reference sequence). V gave up 0 bases and J gave up 2 bases, with 8 bases separating them. The CDR3 is 14 amino acids. CDR3: CSARDTGGNQPQHF. The CDR3 coding sequence is TGCAGTGCTAGAGATACAGGAGGCAATCAGCCCCAGCATTTT.

This chain connects TRBV5-1 to TRBJ2-3, with 9 bases identical to TRBD1. The CDR3 sequence is 16 residues long. Per germline, CDR1 SGHRS and CDR2 YFSETQ. The V segment lost 4 bases and the J segment 0 bases; nucleotides outside the gene matches: 6. The CDR3 here is CASSPSGTGSTDTQYF. Here the CDR3 DNA reads TGCGCCAGCAGCCCGTCCGGGACAGGGAGCACAGATACGCAGTATTTT.

V is TRBV29-1 and J is TRBJ2-3; D is perhaps TRBD1 (5 bases). The CDR3 is 12 residues long. V was cut by 4 bases and J by 5 bases, with 10 bases left in between. Germline V lookup: CDR1 SQVTM, CDR2 ANQGSEA. The CDR3 DNA reads as TGCAGCGTTGGGCAGGGTGAAGATACGCAGTATTTT. Translation: CSVGQGEDTQYF.

CDR3 region: CASSWRGAYEQYV. Here the CDR3 DNA reads TGTGCCAGCAGCTGGCGGGGAGCATACGAGCAGTACGTC. This chain uses TRBV7-2 with TRBJ2-7; D possibly corresponds to TRBD2 (6 bases). This CDR3 has 13 amino acids. Trimming took off 4 bases at V and 4 bases at J, with 11 bases between the two ends. Per the germline V gene, CDR1 is SGHTA and CDR2 is FQGNSA.

J is TRBJ2-2 and V is TRBV7-2, with D perhaps TRBD2 (5 bases). Trimming pared 4 bases from V and 7 bases from J, leaving 16 bases between. Per germline, CDR1 SGHTA and CDR2 FQGNSA. This CDR3 has 15 residues. The CDR3 DNA sequence: TGTGCCAGCAGCTGGCCCTCCTTTGGGAGCGGGGAGCTGTTTTTT. Translated, it gives CASSWPSFGSGELFF.

Only a few counts were recorded for this clonotype. The rearrangement joins TRBV6-5 to TRBJ1-2; the D gene is possibly TRBD1 (6 bases). Trimming left V 0 bases short and J 2 bases short, with 7 bases between. Germline V gene sequence: CDR1 MNHEY, CDR2 SVGAGI. The CDR3 totals 14 residues. The CDR3 DNA reads as TGTGCCAGCAGTTACTCAACAGGGAACTATGGCTACACCTTC. This translates into CASSYSTGNYGYTF.